The 11 T cell receptor beta chains given below trace back to one sample, sequenced in a study of blood T cell repertoires in COVID-19. The assay was immunoSEQ multiplex PCR, and TCRdb's table has in-frame clones only and misses some. The data hold some 100,000 clones, with approximately 89% observed a single time. The specimen was peripheral blood. The receptors were sampled from a woman aged 25 to 39 with acute or convalescent COVID-19.

This chain links TRBV21-1 with TRBJ1-2; the table's D call, TRBD1, has no DNA check behind it. TRBV21-1 is noted as a pseudogene. CDR3 length: 17 amino acids. The CDR3, as DNA: TGTGCCAGCAGCAAAAGCGTCCCGGGACAGGGGGCGCAGGGCTACACCTTC. Translated: CASSKSVPGQGAQGYTF.

The chain uses TRBV6-5 and TRBJ1-2, with 9 bases aligning to TRBD1. The CDR3 has 14 amino acids. CDR1 is MNHEY and CDR2 is SVGAGI in the germline V gene. J lost 2 bases, V lost 6 bases, and 4 bases had no gene match. CDR3 amino acids: CASSLGQGNYGYTF. CDR3 nucleotides: TGTGCCAGCAGCCTCGGACAGGGGAACTATGGCTACACCTTC.

The chain uses TRBV28 and TRBJ2-1; 9 nucleotides agree with TRBD1. Per germline, CDR1 MDHEN and CDR2 SYDVKM. V gave up 5 bases and J gave up 6 bases; unmatched junction bases: 11. The CDR3 length is 16 residues. The CDR3 reads CASSLGQGVGVNEQFF. DNA for the CDR3: TGTGCCAGCAGTCTGGGACAGGGCGTTGGTGTCAATGAGCAGTTCTTC.

The chain couples TRBV6-2 or TRBV6-3 to TRBJ1-4; D gene unclear. The CDR3 totals 13 residues. Germline V gene sequence: CDR1 MNHEY, CDR2 SVGEGT. Trimming pared 4 bases from V and 8 bases from J, leaving 11 bases between. CDR3 bases: TGTGCCAGCAGTTCTTACCAGAGGGAAAAACTGTTTTTT. Residues: CASSSYQREKLFF.

V is TRBV18 and J is TRBJ2-7; 8 bases are a match to TRBD1. The germline gives CDR1 KGHSH, CDR2 LQKENI. V was clipped by 3 bases and J by 7 bases; unmatched bases: 8. The CDR3 covers 14 residues. The CDR3 here is CASSPGQGAKEQYF. The DNA for the CDR3 is TGTGCCAGCTCACCGGGGCAGGGGGCGAAGGAGCAGTACTTC.

The rearrangement joins TRBV5-1 to TRBJ1-1; the D gene is possibly TRBD1 (6 bases). Trimming removed 0 bases from V and 2 bases from J, with 11 bases in between. Germline V gene lookup returns CDR1 SGHRS and CDR2 YFSETQ. The CDR3 is 15 residues long. CDR3 region: CASSLAGTLNTEAFF. In DNA form, the CDR3 reads TGCGCCAGCAGCTTGGCCGGGACACTTAACACTGAAGCTTTCTTT.

The rearrangement joins TRBV6-1 to TRBJ2-5; tentatively, D is TRBD1 (6 bases). Trimming took 3 bases from V and 4 from J, leaving 12 bases between them. This CDR3 is 14 amino acids long. Germline CDR1 is MNHNS and CDR2 is SASEGT. The CDR3 DNA is TGTGCCAGCAGTGAGGGGGCAGGGGCAGAGACCCAGTACTTC. Encoded protein: CASSEGAGAETQYF.

This clone was observed a handful of times. The chain carries TRBV27 and TRBJ1-5; weak D call: TRBD1 (6 bases). Trimming took 3 bases from V and 1 from J, leaving 10 bases between them. CDR3 length: 15 residues. Germline-derived CDR1 and CDR2 are MNHEY and SMNVEV (reference sequence). The CDR3, as DNA: TGTGCCAGCAGTTTGGGGGGGGCGAGCAATCAGCCCCAGCATTTT. Translating it yields CASSLGGASNQPQHF.

This chain links TRBV5-6 with TRBJ2-7; D is unresolved. V shed 2 bases and J shed 0 bases, with 9 bases lying between them. The germline CDR1 and CDR2 sequences are SGHDT and YYEEEE. The CDR3 sequence is 14 residues long. CDR3 residues: CASSLGGYSYEQYF. The CDR3 DNA reads as TGTGCCAGCAGCTTAGGCGGATACTCCTACGAGCAGTACTTC.

This chain links TRBV10-3 with TRBJ1-4, with D possibly matching TRBD1 (6 bases). The germline CDR1 and CDR2 sequences are ENHRY and SYGVKD. The length of the CDR3 is 15 residues. V shed 10 bases and J shed 6 bases, with 21 bases lying between them. Written as DNA, the CDR3 is TGTGCCACGTCACGGGGGGCCGGGGAGGATGAAAAACTGTTTTTT. Its translation: CATSRGAGEDEKLFF.

This rearrangement joins TRBV28 to TRBJ1-5, with 9 nucleotides matching TRBD1. In germline, CDR1 is MDHEN, CDR2 SYDVKM. The CDR3 is made up of 17 amino acids. Trimming at V came to 6 bases and at J to 0 bases, leaving 9 bases not matched to a gene. CDR3 amino acids: CASSGQGSPYSNQPQHF. The DNA of the CDR3 is TGTGCCAGCAGCGGACAGGGGTCCCCATATAGCAATCAGCCCCAGCATTTT. Based on the CDR3 plus reference TRBV28 and TRBJ1-5, the full variable domain is DVKVTQSSRYLVKRTGEKVFLECVQDMDHENMFWYRQDPGLGLRLIYFSYDVKMKEKGDIPEGYSVSREKKERFSLILESASTNQTSMYLCASSGQGSPYSNQPQHFGDGTRLSIL.